This TCR beta chain was captured by sequencing in a study of blood T cell repertoires in COVID-19. The CDR3 loop spans 17 amino acids. The trim removed 1 base at V and 9 bases at J, leaving 10 bases unmatched. The germline gives CDR1 LNHDA, CDR2 SQIVND (reference sequence). Only in-frame clones appear in the TCRdb table, and some are missing; sequencing was by immunoSEQ multiplex PCR. The sample yields fewer than 350,000 clones, over 80% seen once. Material for sequencing was peripheral blood. The TCR comes from a woman between 50 and 59 years old with active or convalescent COVID-19. The V gene is TRBV19, the J gene TRBJ2-1; 12 bases match TRBD1. CDR3 residues: CASSIGGTGTGGSEQFF. The CDR3 bases are TGTGCCAGTAGTATAGGAGGGACCGGGACAGGGGGCTCTGAGCAGTTCTTC.